Shown below are 12 T cell receptor beta chains from a single sample sequenced in a study of patients and donors after allogeneic stem cell transplantation. TCRdb used MiXCR to reprocess the RT-PCR reads, holding one entry per CDR3 protein. Of about 8,300 distinct CDR3 sequences listed, 9.5% to 13% are singletons. The specimen was blood, either unsorted or a sorted T cell fraction (not recorded which). Receptors were obtained from a human donor who was either an allogeneic HSCT recipient or a stem cell or donor lymphocyte infusion donor (not recorded which). It is not recorded whose cells these are; they may come from a transplant donor.

This clonotype showed up just a few times. A much larger clonotype is one base distant, so this may be a read error. The chain couples TRBV4-3 to TRBJ2-1; the match to TRBD2 covers 7 bases. V lost 0 bases to trimming and J lost 4 bases; unmatched junction nucleotides: 12. The CDR3 has 18 amino acids. Germline CDR1 reads LGHNA; CDR2 reads YSLEER. The CDR3 nucleotides are TGCGCCAGCAGCCAAGATCACGGGGCTGGCGGGGGTTACAATGAGCAGTTCTTC. Amino acids: CASSQDHGAGGGYNEQFF.

The chain recombines TRBV14 with TRBJ2-5; D possibly corresponds to TRBD1 (6 bases). The CDR3 is 14 amino acids. Deletions cut 4 bases from V and 0 bases from J, with 9 bases between. The V gene's germline CDR1 is SGHDN and CDR2 FVKESK. The DNA of the CDR3 is TGTGCCAGCAGCCCGGGACAATACCAAGAGACCCAGTACTTC. Protein product: CASSPGQYQETQYF. Supplemented by reference TRBV14 and TRBJ2-5, the full variable domain reads EAGVTQFPSHSVIEKGQTVTLRCDPISGHDNLYWYRRVMGKEIKFLLHFVKESKQDESGMPNNRFLAERTGGTYSTLKVQPAELEDSGVYFCASSPGQYQETQYFGPGTRLLVL.

This clonotype appeared many times. In DNA form, the CDR3 reads TGTGCCAGCAGGTCCCTTCCCTACGAGCAGTACTTC. Its translation is CASRSLPYEQYF. This chain links TRBV2 with TRBJ2-7, with D unresolved. In germline, CDR1 is SNHLY, CDR2 FYNNEI. V shed 6 bases and J shed 2 bases, with 8 bases lying between them. The length of the CDR3 is 12 residues.

V usage is TRBV2 and J usage is TRBJ2-7; D tentatively fits TRBD1 or TRBD2 (6 bases each). Germline V CDR1 and CDR2: SNHLY, FYNNEI. V was cut by 7 bases and J by 5 bases, with 12 bases left in between. This CDR3 region has 12 residues. The CDR3 region is CASKGGGHEQYF. CDR3 in DNA: TGTGCCAGCAAGGGGGGCGGCCACGAGCAGTACTTC.

This clonotype was seen only a few times. This chain uses TRBV27 with TRBJ1-4, with 9 bases identical to TRBD1. This CDR3 contains 14 residues. CDR1 and CDR2 from the germline V gene are MNHEY and SMNVEV (reference sequence). Germline trimming cut 4 bases from V and 5 bases from J; bases unmatched to any gene: 2. In DNA form, the CDR3 reads TGTGCCAGCAGTTCCGACAGGGGGAATGAAAAACTGTTTTTT. Translation gives CASSSDRGNEKLFF.

The gene calls are TRBV29-1 and TRBJ2-1, with 8 bases matching TRBD2. Germline-derived CDR1 and CDR2 are SQVTM and ANQGSEA. The CDR3 loop spans 15 amino acids. The V and J ends lost 4 bases and 1 base, in that order; junction bases with no gene match: 6. This CDR3 reads CSVVRAGGSYNEQFF. DNA for the CDR3: TGCAGCGTTGTTCGGGCGGGGGGATCCTACAATGAGCAGTTCTTC.

This clonotype was found a few times. CDR3 residues: CASSAHASRENSPLHF. The CDR3, as DNA: TGCGCCAGCAGCGCCCACGCTTCCAGGGAGAATTCACCCCTCCACTTT. The J gene is TRBJ1-6, the V gene TRBV5-1; D is possibly TRBD1 (5 bases). V was shortened by 4 bases and J by 7 bases, with 18 bases between the two germline ends. CDR1 is SGHRS and CDR2 is YFSETQ in the germline V gene. The CDR3 has 16 residues.

There are a few counts of this clonotype. The genes are TRBV4-1 and TRBJ2-5; D remains ambiguous. The germline V gene encodes CDR1 MGHRA and CDR2 YSYEKL. Trimming took 1 base from V and 5 from J, leaving 11 bases between them. The CDR3 totals 14 residues. CDR3 bases: TGCGCCAGCAGCCAAGTACAGCAAGGGGAGACCCAGTACTTC. Its translation is CASSQVQQGETQYF.

This clonotype has only a few counts. V usage is TRBV20-1 and J usage is TRBJ1-3; weak D call: TRBD1 (5 bases). This CDR3 is 13 amino acids long. V dropped 4 bases and J dropped 4 bases, with 11 bases sitting between them. CDR1 is DFQATT and CDR2 is SNEGSKA in the germline V gene (reference sequence). In DNA form, the CDR3 reads TGCAGTGCTACTGACAGTCCCGGAAACACCATATATTTT. Translated: CSATDSPGNTIYF.

V and J are TRBV9 and TRBJ2-6, with TRBD2 as a possible D gene (5 bases). V was shortened by 5 bases and J by 0 bases, with 12 bases between the two germline ends. This CDR3 spans 16 amino acids. CDR1 is SGDLS and CDR2 is YYNGEE in the germline V gene. CDR3 amino acids: CASSEGSSSGANVLTF. CDR3 sequence (DNA): TGTGCCAGCAGTGAAGGGAGTTCCTCTGGGGCCAACGTCCTGACTTTC.

This clonotype was seen many times. Here the CDR3 reads CASRSEQGSTRNSPLHF. The DNA of the CDR3 is TGTGCCAGCAGAAGCGAACAGGGTTCGACACGTAATTCACCCCTCCACTTT. The rearrangement joins TRBV27 to TRBJ1-6; D possibly corresponds to TRBD1 (6 bases). The V end lost 6 bases, the J end lost 6 bases, and 21 bases lay between the germline ends. Germline-derived CDR1 and CDR2 are MNHEY and SMNVEV (reference sequence). The CDR3 is 17 residues long.

The chain is built from TRBV7-4 and TRBJ2-2; D not certain. There are 10 residues in the CDR3. Trimming left V 4 bases short and J 9 bases short, with 3 bases between. Germline V gene lookup returns CDR1 SGHVT and CDR2 SQSDAQ. The CDR3 reads CASSSRELFF. For the CDR3, the DNA is TGTGCCAGCAGCTCCCGGGAGCTGTTTTTT.